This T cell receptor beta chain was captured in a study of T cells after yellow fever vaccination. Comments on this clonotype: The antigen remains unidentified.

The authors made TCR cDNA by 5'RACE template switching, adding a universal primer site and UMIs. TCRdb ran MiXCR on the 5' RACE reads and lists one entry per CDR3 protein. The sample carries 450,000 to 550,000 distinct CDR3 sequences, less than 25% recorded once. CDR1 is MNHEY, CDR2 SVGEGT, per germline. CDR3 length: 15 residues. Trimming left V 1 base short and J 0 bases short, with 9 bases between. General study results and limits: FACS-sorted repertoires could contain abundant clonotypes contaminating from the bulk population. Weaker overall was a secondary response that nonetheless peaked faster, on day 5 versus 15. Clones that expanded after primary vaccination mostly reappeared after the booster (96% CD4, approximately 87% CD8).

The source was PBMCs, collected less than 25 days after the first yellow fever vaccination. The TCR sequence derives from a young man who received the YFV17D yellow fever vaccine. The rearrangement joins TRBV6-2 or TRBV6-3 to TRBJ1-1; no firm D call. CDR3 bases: TGTGCCAGCAGTTACTTCGGTATTTTGAACACTGAAGCTTTCTTT. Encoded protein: CASSYFGILNTEAFF.